This T cell receptor beta chain came from a study of shared clonotypes between healthy human individuals. Findings and caveats of the study: Naive subsets tended to show greater estimated richness than memory subsets.

Details on this clone: Its specificity is unknown.

Trimming left V 2 bases short and J 1 base short, with 10 bases between. The CDR3 loop spans 15 amino acids. Germline assignment: CDR1 SGHDT and CDR2 YYEEEE. Sequencing used immunoSEQ multiplex PCR; TCRdb keeps in-frame clones, though not all of them. The sample has 1,400,000 or so clones; approximately 98.5% are singletons. The origin of this receptor is a man aged 30 to 45 in good health. Sample: naive CD4+ T cells sorted from blood. Subset meaning: CD45RA+ positively selected. The chain combines TRBV5-6 with TRBJ1-5; tentative D call: TRBD1 (5 bases). CDR3 nucleotide sequence: TGTGCCAGCAGCTTTTGGGGGATCAGCAATCAGCCCCAGCATTTT. It codes for CASSFWGISNQPQHF.